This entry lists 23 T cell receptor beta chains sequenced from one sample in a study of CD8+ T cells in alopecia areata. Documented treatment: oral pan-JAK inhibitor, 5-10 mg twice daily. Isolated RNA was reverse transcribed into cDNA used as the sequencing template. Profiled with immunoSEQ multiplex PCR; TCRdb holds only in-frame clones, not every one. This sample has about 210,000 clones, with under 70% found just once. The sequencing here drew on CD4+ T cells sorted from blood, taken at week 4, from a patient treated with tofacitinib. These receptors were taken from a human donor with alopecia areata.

CDR3 sequence reads: CSVELAVHTEAFF. Written as DNA, the CDR3 is TGCAGCGTTGAATTGGCGGTGCACACTGAAGCTTTCTTT. J is TRBJ1-1 and V is TRBV29-1; no clear D. V lost 2 bases to trimming and J lost 3 bases, with 10 bases between them. Germline loops: CDR1 SQVTM, CDR2 ANQGSEA. This CDR3 region has 13 residues. The complete variable domain, with remaining parts taken from reference TRBV29-1 and TRBJ1-1, reads SAVISQKPSRDICQRGTSLTIQCQVDSQVTMMFWYRQQPGQSLTLIATANQGSEATYESGFVIDKFPISRPNLTFSTLTVSNMSPEDSSIYLCSVELAVHTEAFFGQGTRLTVV.

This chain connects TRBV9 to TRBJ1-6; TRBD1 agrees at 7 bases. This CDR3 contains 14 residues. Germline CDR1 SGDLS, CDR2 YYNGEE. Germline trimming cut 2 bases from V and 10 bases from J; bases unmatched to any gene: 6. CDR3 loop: CASSVTGERSPLHF. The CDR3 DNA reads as TGTGCCAGCAGCGTTACAGGGGAAAGATCACCCCTCCACTTT.

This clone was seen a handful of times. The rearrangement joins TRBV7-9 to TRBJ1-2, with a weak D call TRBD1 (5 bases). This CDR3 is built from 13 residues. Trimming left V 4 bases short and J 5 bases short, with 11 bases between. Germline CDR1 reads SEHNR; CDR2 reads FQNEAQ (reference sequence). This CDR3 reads CASSSTVGYGYTF. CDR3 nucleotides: TGTGCCAGCAGCTCGACAGTTGGATATGGCTACACCTTC.

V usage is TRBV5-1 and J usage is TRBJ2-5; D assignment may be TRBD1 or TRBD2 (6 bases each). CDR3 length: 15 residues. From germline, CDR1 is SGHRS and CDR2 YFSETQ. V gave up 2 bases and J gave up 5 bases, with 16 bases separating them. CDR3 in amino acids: CASSLSLARGETQYF. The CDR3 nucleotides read TGCGCCAGCAGCTTAAGCCTAGCGAGGGGGGAGACCCAGTACTTC.

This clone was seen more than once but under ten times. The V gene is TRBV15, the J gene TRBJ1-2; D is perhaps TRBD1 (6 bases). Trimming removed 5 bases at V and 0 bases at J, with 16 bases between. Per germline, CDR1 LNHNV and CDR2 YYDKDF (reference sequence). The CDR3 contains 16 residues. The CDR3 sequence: CATSDVQGRANYGYTF. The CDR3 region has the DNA TGTGCCACCAGCGATGTACAGGGCAGAGCTAACTATGGCTACACCTTC.

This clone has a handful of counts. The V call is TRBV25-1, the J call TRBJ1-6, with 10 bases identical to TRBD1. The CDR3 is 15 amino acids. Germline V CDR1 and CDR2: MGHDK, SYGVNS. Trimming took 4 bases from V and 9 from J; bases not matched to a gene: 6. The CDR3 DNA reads TGTGCCAGCAGTGTAGCCGGGACAGGGGTTTCACCCCTCCACTTT. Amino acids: CASSVAGTGVSPLHF.

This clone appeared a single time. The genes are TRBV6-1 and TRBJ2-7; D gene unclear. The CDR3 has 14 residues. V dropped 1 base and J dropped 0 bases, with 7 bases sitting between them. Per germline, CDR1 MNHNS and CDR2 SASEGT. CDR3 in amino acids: CASSEEQNSYEQYF. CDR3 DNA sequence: TGTGCCAGCAGTGAAGAGCAGAACTCCTACGAGCAGTACTTC.

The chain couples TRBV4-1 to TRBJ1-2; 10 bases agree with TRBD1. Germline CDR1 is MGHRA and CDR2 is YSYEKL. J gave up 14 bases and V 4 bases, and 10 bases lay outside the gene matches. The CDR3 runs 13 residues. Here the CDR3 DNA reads TGCGCCAGCAGCCCGCCGGGACAGGGGTTACAAACCTTC. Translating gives CASSPPGQGLQTF.

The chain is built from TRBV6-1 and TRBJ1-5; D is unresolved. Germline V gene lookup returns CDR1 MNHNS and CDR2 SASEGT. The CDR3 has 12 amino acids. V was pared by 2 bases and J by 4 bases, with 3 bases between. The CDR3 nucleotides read TGTGCCAGCAGTGAAAGGAATCAGCCCCAGCATTTT. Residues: CASSERNQPQHF.

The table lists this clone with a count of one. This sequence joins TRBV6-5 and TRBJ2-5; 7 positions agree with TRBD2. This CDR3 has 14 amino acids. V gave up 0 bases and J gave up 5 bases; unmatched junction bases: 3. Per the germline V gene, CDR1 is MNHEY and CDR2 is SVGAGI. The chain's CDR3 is CASSYSKLAETQYF. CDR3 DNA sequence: TGTGCCAGCAGTTACTCGAAACTAGCGGAGACCCAGTACTTC.

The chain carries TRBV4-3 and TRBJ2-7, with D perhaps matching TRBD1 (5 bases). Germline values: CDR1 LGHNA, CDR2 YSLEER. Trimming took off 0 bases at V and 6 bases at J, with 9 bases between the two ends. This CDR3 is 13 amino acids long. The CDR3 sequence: CASSQEQDGEQYF. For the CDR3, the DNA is TGCGCCAGCAGCCAAGAACAGGACGGCGAGCAGTACTTC.

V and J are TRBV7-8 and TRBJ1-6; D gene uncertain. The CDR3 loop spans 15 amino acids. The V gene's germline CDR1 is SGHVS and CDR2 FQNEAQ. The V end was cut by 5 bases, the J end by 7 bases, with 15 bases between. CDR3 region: CASSAARFGNSPLHF. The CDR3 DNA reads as TGTGCCAGCAGCGCGGCCCGGTTCGGGAATTCACCCCTCCACTTT.

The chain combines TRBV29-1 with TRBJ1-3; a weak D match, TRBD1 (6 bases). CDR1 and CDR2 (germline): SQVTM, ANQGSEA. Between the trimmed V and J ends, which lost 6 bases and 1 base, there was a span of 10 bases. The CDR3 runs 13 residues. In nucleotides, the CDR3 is TGCAGCGTCCCCGGACAGTCTGGAAACACCATATATTTT. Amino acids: CSVPGQSGNTIYF.

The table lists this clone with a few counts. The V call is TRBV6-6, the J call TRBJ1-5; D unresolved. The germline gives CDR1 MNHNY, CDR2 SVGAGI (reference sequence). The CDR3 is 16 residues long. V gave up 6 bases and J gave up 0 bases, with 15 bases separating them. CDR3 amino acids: CASSSRNYDSNQPQHF. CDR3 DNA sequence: TGTGCCAGCAGCTCCAGGAACTATGATAGCAATCAGCCCCAGCATTTT.

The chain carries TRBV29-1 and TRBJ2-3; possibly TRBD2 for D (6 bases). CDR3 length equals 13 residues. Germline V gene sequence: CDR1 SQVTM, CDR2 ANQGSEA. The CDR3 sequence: CTGRQGMADTQYF. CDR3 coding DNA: TGCACCGGGAGACAAGGGATGGCAGATACGCAGTATTTT.

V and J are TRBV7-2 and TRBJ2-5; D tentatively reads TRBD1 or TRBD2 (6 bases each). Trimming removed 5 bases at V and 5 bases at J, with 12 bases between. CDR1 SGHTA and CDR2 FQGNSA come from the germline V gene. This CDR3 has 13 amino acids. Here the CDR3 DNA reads TGTGCCAGCAGCACACGGGGGCCTGAGACCCAGTACTTC. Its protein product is CASSTRGPETQYF.

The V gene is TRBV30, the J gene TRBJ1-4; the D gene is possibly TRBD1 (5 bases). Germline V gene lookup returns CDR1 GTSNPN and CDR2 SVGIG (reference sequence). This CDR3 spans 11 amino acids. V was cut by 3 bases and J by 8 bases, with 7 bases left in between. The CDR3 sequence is CAWRGEEKLFF. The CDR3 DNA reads TGTGCCTGGAGAGGGGAGGAAAAACTGTTTTTT.

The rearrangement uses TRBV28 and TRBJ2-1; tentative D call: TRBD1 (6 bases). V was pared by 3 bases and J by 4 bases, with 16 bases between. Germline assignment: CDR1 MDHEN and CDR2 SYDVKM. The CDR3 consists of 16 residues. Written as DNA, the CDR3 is TGTGCCAGCAGTTTTGCCCCTATGGGGGCATACAATGAGCAGTTCTTC. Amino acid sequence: CASSFAPMGAYNEQFF.

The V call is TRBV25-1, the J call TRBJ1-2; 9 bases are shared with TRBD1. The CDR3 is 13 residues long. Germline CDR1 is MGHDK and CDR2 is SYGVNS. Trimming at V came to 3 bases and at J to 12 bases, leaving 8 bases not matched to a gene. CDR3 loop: CASSEPGTGSHTF. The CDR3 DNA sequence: TGTGCCAGCAGTGAGCCCGGGACAGGGTCGCACACCTTC.

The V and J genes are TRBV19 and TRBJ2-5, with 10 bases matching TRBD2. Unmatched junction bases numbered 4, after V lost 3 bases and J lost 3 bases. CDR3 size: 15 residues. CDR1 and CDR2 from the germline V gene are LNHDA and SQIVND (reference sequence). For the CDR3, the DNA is TGTGCCAGTAGTATCCAGCGGGGGGGCGAAGAGACCCAGTACTTC. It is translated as CASSIQRGGEETQYF.

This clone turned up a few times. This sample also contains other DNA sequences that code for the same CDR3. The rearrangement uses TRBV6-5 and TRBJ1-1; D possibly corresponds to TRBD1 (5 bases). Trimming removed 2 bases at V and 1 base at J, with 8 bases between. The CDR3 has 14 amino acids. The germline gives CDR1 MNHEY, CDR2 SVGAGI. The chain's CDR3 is CASSYLDRNTEAFF. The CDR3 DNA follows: TGTGCCAGCAGTTACCTCGACAGGAACACTGAAGCTTTCTTT.

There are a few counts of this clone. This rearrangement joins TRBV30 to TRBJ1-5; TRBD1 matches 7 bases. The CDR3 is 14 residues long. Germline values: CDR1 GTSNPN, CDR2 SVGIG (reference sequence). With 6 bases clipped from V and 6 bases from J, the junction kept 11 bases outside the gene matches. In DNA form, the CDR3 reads TGTGCCTGTTCCAAAGGAGGGGGCGGTCAGCCCCAGCATTTT. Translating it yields CACSKGGGGQPQHF. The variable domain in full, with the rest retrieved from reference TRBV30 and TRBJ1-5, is SQTIHQWPATLVQPVGSPLSLECTVEGTSNPNLYWYRQAAGRGLQLLFYSVGIGQISSEVPQNLSASRPQDRQFILSSKKLLLSDSGFYLCACSKGGGGQPQHFGDGTRLSIL.

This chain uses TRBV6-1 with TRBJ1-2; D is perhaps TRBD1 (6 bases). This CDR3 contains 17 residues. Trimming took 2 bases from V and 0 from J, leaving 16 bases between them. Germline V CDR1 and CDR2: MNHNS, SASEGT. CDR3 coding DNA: TGTGCCAGCAGTGAACGAGACAGGATGGGGACTAACTATGGCTACACCTTC. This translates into CASSERDRMGTNYGYTF.